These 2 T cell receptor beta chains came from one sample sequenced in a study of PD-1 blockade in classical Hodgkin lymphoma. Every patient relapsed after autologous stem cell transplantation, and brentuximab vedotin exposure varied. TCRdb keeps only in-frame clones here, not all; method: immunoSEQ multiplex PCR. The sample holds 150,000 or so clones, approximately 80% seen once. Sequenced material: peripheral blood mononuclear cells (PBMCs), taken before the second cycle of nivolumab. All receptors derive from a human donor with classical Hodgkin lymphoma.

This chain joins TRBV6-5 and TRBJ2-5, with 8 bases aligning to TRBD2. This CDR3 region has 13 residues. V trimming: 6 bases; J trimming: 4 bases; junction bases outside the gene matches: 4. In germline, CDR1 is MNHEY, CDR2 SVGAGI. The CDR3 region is CASSTGGAETQYF. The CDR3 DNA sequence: TGTGCCAGCAGCACCGGGGGGGCAGAGACCCAGTACTTC.

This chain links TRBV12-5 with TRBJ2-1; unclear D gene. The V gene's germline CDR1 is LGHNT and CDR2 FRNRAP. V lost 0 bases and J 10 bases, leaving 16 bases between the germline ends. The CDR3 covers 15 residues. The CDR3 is CASGLVRLGPREQFF. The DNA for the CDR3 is TGTGCTAGTGGTTTGGTACGGTTGGGCCCAAGGGAGCAGTTCTTC.